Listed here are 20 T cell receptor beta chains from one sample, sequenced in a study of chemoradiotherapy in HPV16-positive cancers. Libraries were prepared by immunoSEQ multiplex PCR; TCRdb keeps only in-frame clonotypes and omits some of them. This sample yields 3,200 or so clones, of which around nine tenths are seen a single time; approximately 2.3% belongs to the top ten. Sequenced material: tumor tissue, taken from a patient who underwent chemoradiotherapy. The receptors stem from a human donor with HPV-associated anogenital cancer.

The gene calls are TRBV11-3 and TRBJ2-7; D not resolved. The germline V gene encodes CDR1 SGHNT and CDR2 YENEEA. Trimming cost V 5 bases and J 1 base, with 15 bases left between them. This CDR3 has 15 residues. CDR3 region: CASSAYSGISYEQYF. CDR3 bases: TGTGCCAGCAGCGCCTATTCTGGGATTTCCTACGAGCAGTACTTC. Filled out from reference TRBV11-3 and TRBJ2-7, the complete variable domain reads EAGVVQSPRYKIIEKKQPVAFWCNPISGHNTLYWYLQNLGQGPELLIRYENEEAVDDSQLPKDRFSAERLKGVDSTLKIQPAELGDSAVYLCASSAYSGISYEQYFGPGTRLTVT.

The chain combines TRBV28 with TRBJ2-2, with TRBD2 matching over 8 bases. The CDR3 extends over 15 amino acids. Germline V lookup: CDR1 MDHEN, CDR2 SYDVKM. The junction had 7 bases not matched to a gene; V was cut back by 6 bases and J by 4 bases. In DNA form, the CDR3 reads TGTGCCAGCAGCAAAGCGGGGGCGGGCACCGGGGAGCTGTTTTTT. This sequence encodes CASSKAGAGTGELFF.

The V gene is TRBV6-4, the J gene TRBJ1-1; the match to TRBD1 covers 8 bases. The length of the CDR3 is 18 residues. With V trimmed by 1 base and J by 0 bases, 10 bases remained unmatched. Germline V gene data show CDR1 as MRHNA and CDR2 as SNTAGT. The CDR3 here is CASSDFRGLQLMNTEAFF. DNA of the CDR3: TGTGCCAGCAGTGACTTCAGGGGGCTGCAGCTTATGAACACTGAAGCTTTCTTT.

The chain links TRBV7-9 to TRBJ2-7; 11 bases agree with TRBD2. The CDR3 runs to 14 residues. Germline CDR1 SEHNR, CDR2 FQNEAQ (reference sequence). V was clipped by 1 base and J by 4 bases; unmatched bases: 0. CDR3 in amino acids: CASSLGLAGYEQYF. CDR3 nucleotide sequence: TGTGCCAGCAGCTTAGGACTAGCGGGGTACGAGCAGTACTTC.

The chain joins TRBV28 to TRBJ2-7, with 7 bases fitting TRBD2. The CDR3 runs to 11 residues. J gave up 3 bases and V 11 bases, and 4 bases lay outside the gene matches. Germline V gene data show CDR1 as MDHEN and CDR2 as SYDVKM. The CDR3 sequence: CASWGGYEQYF. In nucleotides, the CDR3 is TGTGCCTCGTGGGGGGGCTACGAGCAGTACTTC. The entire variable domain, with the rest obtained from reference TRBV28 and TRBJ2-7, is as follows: DVKVTQSSRYLVKRTGEKVFLECVQDMDHENMFWYRQDPGLGLRLIYFSYDVKMKEKGDIPEGYSVSREKKERFSLILESASTNQTSMYLCASWGGYEQYFGPGTRLTVT.

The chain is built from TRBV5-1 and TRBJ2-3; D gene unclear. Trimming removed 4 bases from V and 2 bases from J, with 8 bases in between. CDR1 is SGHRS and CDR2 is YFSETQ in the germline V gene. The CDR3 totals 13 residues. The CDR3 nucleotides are TGCGCCAGCAGCCACCCCCCCACAGATACGCAGTATTTT. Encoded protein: CASSHPPTDTQYF.

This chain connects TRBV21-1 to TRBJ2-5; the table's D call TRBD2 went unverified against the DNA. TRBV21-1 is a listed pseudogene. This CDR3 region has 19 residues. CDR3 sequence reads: CASSKAIRFLGSPQETQYF. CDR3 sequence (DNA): TGTGCCAGCAGTAAAGCTATTCGGTTTTTGGGGAGTCCGCAAGAGACCCAGTACTTC.

The CDR3 DNA reads TGTGCCATCAGTGGGGGGCTCATGAACACTGAAGCTTTCTTT. Encoded protein: CAISGGLMNTEAFF. V usage is TRBV10-3 and J usage is TRBJ1-1, with a tentative D call TRBD1 (6 bases). Germline lookup yields CDR1 ENHRY and CDR2 SYGVKD. The germline V and J ends were trimmed by 4 bases and 0 bases, with 9 bases remaining between them. This CDR3 contains 14 residues.

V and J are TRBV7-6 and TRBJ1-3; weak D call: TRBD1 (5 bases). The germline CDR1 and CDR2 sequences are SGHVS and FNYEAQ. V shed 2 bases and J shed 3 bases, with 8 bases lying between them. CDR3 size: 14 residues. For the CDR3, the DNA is TGTGCCAGCAGCTTATCAGGGAGTGGAAACACCATATATTTT. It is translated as CASSLSGSGNTIYF.

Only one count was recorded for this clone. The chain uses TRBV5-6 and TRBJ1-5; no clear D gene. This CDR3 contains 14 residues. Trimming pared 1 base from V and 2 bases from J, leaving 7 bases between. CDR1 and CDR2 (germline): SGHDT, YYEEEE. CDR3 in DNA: TGTGCCAGCAGCTTGAGAGGAGGCAATCAGCCCCAGCATTTT. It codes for CASSLRGGNQPQHF.

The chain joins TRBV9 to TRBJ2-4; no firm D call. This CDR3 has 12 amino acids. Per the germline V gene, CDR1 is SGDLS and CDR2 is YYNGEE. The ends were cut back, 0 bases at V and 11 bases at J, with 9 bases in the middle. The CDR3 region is CASSVEVGVQYF. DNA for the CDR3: TGTGCCAGCAGCGTAGAGGTTGGGGTTCAGTACTTC.

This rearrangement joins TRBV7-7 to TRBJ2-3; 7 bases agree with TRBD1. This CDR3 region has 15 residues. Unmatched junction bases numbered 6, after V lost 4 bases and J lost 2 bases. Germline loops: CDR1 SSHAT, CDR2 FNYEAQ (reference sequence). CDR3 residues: CASSSPGQLTDTQYF. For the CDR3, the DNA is TGTGCCAGCAGCTCGCCGGGACAGCTCACAGATACGCAGTATTTT.

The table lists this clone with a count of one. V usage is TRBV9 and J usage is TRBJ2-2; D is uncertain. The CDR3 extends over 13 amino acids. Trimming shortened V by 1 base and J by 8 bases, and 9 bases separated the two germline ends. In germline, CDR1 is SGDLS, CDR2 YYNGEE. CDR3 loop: CASSVYFSGELFF. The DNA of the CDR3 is TGTGCCAGCAGCGTATACTTCTCGGGGGAGCTGTTTTTT.

CDR3 DNA: TGTGCCAGCAGCCCACTTGTAGGCGGGGGTACCGGGGAGCTGTTTTTT. Its protein product is CASSPLVGGGTGELFF. This chain connects TRBV9 to TRBJ2-2; TRBD2 aligns across 7 bases. The CDR3 spans 16 residues. V shed 4 bases, J shed 5 bases, and the junction held 11 bases outside the gene matches. Looked up from germline, CDR1 is SGDLS and CDR2 is YYNGEE.

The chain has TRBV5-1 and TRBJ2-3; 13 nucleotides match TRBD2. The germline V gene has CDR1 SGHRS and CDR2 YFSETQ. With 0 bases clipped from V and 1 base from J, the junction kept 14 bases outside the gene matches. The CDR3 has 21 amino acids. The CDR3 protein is CASSLVPGLAGRSARTDTQYF. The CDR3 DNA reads TGCGCCAGCAGCTTGGTACCGGGACTAGCGGGGCGTTCAGCACGCACAGATACGCAGTATTTT.

CDR3 loop: CASRTSGGLSDSRSSYNEQFF. The CDR3 DNA sequence: TGTGCCAGCAGAACAAGCGGGGGTCTTTCGGACTCCCGAAGCTCCTACAATGAGCAGTTCTTC. The chain uses TRBV27 and TRBJ2-1; the match to TRBD2 covers 8 bases. The V gene's germline CDR1 is MNHEY and CDR2 SMNVEV (reference sequence). The CDR3 totals 21 residues. J gave up 0 bases and V 6 bases, and 22 bases lay outside the gene matches.

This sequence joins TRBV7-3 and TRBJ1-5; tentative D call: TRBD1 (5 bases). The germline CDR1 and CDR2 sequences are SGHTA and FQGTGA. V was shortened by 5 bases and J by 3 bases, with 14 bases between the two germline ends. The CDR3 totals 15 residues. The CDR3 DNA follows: TGTGCCAGCAGCCTCGCAGGGCCGGACAATCAGCCCCAGCATTTT. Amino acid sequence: CASSLAGPDNQPQHF.

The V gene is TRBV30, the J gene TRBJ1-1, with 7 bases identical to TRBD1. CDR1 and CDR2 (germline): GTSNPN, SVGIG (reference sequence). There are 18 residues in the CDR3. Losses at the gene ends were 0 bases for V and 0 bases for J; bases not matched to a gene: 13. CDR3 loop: CAWSVVGRGRFMNTEAFF. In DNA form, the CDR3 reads TGTGCCTGGAGTGTGGTTGGAAGGGGGCGATTCATGAACACTGAAGCTTTCTTT.

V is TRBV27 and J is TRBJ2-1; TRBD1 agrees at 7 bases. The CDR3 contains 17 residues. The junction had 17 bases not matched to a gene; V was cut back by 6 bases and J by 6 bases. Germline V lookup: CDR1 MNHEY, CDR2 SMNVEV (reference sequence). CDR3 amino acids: CASSRTLGQGVSNEQFF. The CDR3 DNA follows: TGTGCCAGCAGCCGAACGTTAGGGCAGGGGGTTAGCAATGAGCAGTTCTTC.

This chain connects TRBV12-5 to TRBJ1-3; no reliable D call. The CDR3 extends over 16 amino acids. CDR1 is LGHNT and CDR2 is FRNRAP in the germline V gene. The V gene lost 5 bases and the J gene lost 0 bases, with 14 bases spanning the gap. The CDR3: CASGTTRLNSGNTIYF. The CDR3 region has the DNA TGTGCTAGTGGTACGACCCGGCTTAACTCTGGAAACACCATATATTTT.